These T cell receptor beta chains were read from a single sample in a study of blood T cell repertoires in COVID-19. This table comes from immunoSEQ multiplex PCR, and its TCRdb copy is limited to in-frame clones, with some not included. In the table there are over 200,000 clones, just under 90% of which are singletons. Sequenced material: peripheral blood. The source is a man younger than 45 with COVID-19, enrolled during active disease. Both conserved end residues are part of each CDR3. The order of the fields is J gene, V gene, clone size, D gene, CDR3 protein, CDR3 DNA. A D gene is named only where the DNA matches it firmly. The size of a clone is reported for some rows only, either as once, few or many, or as a class for expanded clones.

J: TRBJ1-3
V: TRBV18
size: -
D: TRBD1
CDR3: CASSPTGGAGNTIYF
DNA: TGTGCCAGCTCACCCACAGGGGGCGCGGGAAACACCATATATTTT

J: TRBJ1-3
V: TRBV2
size: -
D: TRBD1
CDR3: CASKGARGAGNTIYF
DNA: TGTGCCAGCAAGGGGGCCAGGGGGGCTGGAAACACCATATATTTT

J: TRBJ1-2
V: TRBV10-3
size: -
D: TRBD1
CDR3: CAIRQGAGHYGYTF
DNA: TGTGCCATCAGACAGGGGGCCGGGCACTATGGCTACACCTTC

J: TRBJ2-1
V: TRBV7-8
size: -
D: -
CDR3: CASSLPGMSNEQFF
DNA: TGTGCCAGCAGCTTGCCAGGGATGAGCAATGAGCAGTTCTTC

J: TRBJ2-1
V: TRBV7-9
size: -
D: -
CDR3: CASSNSYNEQFF
DNA: TGTGCCAGCTCTAATTCCTACAATGAGCAGTTCTTC

J: TRBJ1-5
V: TRBV19
size: -
D: -
CDR3: CGRAGRQPQHF
DNA: TGCGGACGGGCGGGGCGTCAGCCCCAGCATTTT

J: TRBJ1-5
V: TRBV5-4
size: once
D: TRBD1
CDR3: CASSLNGGGSVQPQHF
DNA: TGTGCCAGCAGCTTGAATGGAGGGGGCTCGGTTCAGCCCCAGCATTTT

J: TRBJ1-2
V: TRBV7-3
size: -
D: -
CDR3: CASSLTGQPTNYGYTF
DNA: TGTGCCAGCAGCTTAACAGGACAGCCTACTAACTATGGCTACACCTTC

J: TRBJ2-7
V: TRBV5-8
size: few
D: TRBD1
CDR3: CASSWEGTGVSYEQYF
DNA: TGTGCCAGCAGCTGGGAAGGGACAGGGGTCTCCTACGAGCAGTACTTC

J: TRBJ1-3
V: TRBV24-1
size: -
D: TRBD1
CDR3: CATANRGPGNTIYF
DNA: TGTGCCACGGCTAACAGGGGACCTGGAAACACCATATATTTT

J: TRBJ2-7
V: TRBV6-5
size: many
D: TRBD2
CDR3: CASSLSGGNSYEQYF
DNA: TGTGCCAGCAGTTTGTCGGGGGGGAACTCCTACGAGCAGTACTTC

J: TRBJ1-2
V: TRBV5-4
size: -
D: -
CDR3: CASSLGGQYYGYTF
DNA: TGTGCCAGCAGCTTGGGGGGGCAGTACTATGGCTACACCTTC

J: TRBJ1-5
V: TRBV28
size: -
D: -
CDR3: CASSFPGDLGQPQHF
DNA: TGTGCCAGCAGTTTCCCCGGGGATTTAGGACAGCCCCAGCATTTT

J: TRBJ1-4
V: TRBV5-1
size: once
D: -
CDR3: CASSLSTATNEKLFF
DNA: TGCGCCAGCAGCTTGAGTACGGCAACTAATGAAAAACTGTTTTTT

J: TRBJ1-1
V: TRBV21-1
size: -
D: -
CDR3: CASSNVSNTEAFF
DNA: TGTGCCAGCAGCAATGTCAGTAACACTGAAGCTTTCTTT

J: TRBJ1-5
V: TRBV28
size: -
D: -
CDR3: CASTLGRGYGNQPQHF
DNA: TGTGCCAGCACCCTGGGAAGGGGATACGGCAATCAGCCCCAGCATTTT

J: TRBJ1-6
V: TRBV21-1
size: once
D: -
CDR3: CASRPSRDSDLLDGSPLHF
DNA: TGTGCCAGCAGGCCAAGCCGGGACAGCGACCTCCTGGATGGTTCACCCCTCCACTTT

J: TRBJ2-1
V: TRBV5-1
size: -
D: -
CDR3: CASSLVLGSYNEQFF
DNA: TGCGCCAGCAGCTTGGTACTAGGGTCCTACAATGAGCAGTTCTTC

J: TRBJ1-4
V: TRBV28
size: once
D: TRBD1
CDR3: CASSSYDRGFPIATNEKLFF
DNA: TGTGCCAGCAGTTCTTACGACAGGGGCTTCCCCATTGCAACTAATGAAAAACTGTTTTTT

J: TRBJ2-1
V: TRBV19
size: -
D: -
CDR3: CASSILDSLRHNEQFF
DNA: TGTGCCAGTAGTATATTAGACAGCCTCCGCCACAATGAGCAGTTCTTC

J: TRBJ1-1
V: TRBV5-4
size: -
D: -
CDR3: CASSPSQGYTEAFF
DNA: TGTGCCAGCAGCCCGTCCCAGGGCTACACTGAAGCTTTCTTT

J: TRBJ2-7
V: TRBV5-6
size: once
D: -
CDR3: CASSLAGSIGDYEQYF
DNA: TGTGCCAGCAGCTTGGCCGGGTCGATAGGGGACTACGAGCAGTACTTC

J: TRBJ2-7
V: TRBV2
size: -
D: TRBD2
CDR3: CASSDSGGKRYEQYF
DNA: TGTGCCAGCAGTGATAGCGGGGGAAAGCGCTACGAGCAGTACTTC

J: TRBJ2-5
V: TRBV7-3
size: -
D: -
CDR3: CASSKNPGETQYF
DNA: TGTGCCAGCAGCAAGAACCCGGGAGAGACCCAGTACTTC

J: TRBJ2-7
V: TRBV9
size: -
D: -
CDR3: CASSVQTRGEQYF
DNA: TGTGCCAGCAGCGTCCAAACCAGGGGCGAGCAGTACTTC

J: TRBJ1-2
V: TRBV19
size: -
D: -
CDR3: CASSIRESGWDGYTF
DNA: TGTGCCAGTAGTATACGCGAGAGCGGCTGGGATGGCTACACCTTC

J: TRBJ1-1
V: TRBV27
size: -
D: -
CDR3: CASSLFQGLGNTEAFF
DNA: TGTGCCAGCAGTTTATTCCAGGGGCTGGGGAACACTGAAGCTTTCTTT

J: TRBJ1-1
V: TRBV27
size: -
D: TRBD1
CDR3: CASSLAGGFPEAFF
DNA: TGTGCCAGCAGTTTAGCAGGGGGCTTTCCTGAAGCTTTCTTT

J: TRBJ1-2
V: TRBV9
size: -
D: -
CDR3: CASSRAHGDLWGAF
DNA: TGTGCCAGCAGCCGGGCCCACGGCGACTTATGGGGCGCCTTC

J: TRBJ2-3
V: TRBV6-2/TRBV6-3
size: -
D: -
CDR3: CASSYSVSTRLSTDTQYF
DNA: TGTGCCAGCAGTTACTCGGTTTCTACAAGACTTAGCACAGATACGCAGTATTTT

J: TRBJ1-4
V: TRBV7-9
size: -
D: -
CDR3: CASSSLTGEGEKLFF
DNA: TGTGCCAGCAGCTCTCTTACGGGAGAAGGGGAAAAACTGTTTTTT

J: TRBJ1-2
V: TRBV10-3
size: -
D: -
CDR3: CAISDSHGGDYTF
DNA: TGTGCCATCAGTGACAGTCATGGTGGTGACTACACCTTC

J: TRBJ1-1
V: TRBV4-1
size: -
D: -
CDR3: CASSQDGGHAEAFF
DNA: TGCGCCAGCAGCCAAGACGGGGGGCATGCTGAAGCTTTCTTT

J: TRBJ1-1
V: TRBV6-5
size: -
D: TRBD1
CDR3: CASSFQQGFEAFF
DNA: TGTGCCAGCAGTTTTCAACAGGGGTTTGAAGCTTTCTTT

J: TRBJ1-6
V: TRBV30
size: -
D: -
CDR3: CAWRAGRRDSPLHF
DNA: TGTGCCTGGAGGGCGGGACGGAGGGATTCACCCCTCCACTTT

J: TRBJ2-4
V: TRBV19
size: -
D: -
CDR3: CASSNQLAKNIQYF
DNA: TGTGCCAGTAGCAATCAATTAGCCAAAAACATTCAGTACTTC

J: TRBJ2-7
V: TRBV9
size: -
D: -
CDR3: CASSVAYGEYEQYF
DNA: TGTGCCAGCAGCGTAGCTTACGGAGAGTACGAGCAGTACTTC

J: TRBJ2-3
V: TRBV5-1
size: -
D: TRBD2
CDR3: CASSLAGGTDTQYF
DNA: TGCGCCAGCAGCTTAGCGGGGGGCACAGATACGCAGTATTTT

J: TRBJ1-1
V: TRBV28
size: -
D: -
CDR3: CASSSRWGASAFF
DNA: TGTGCCAGCAGTTCCAGGTGGGGCGCATCAGCTTTCTTT